A selection of T cell receptor beta chains follows, all from one sample in a study of T-cell reconstitution after alpha-beta-depleted transplantation in children. Via MiXCR, TCRdb re-called the PCR reads, giving one row per CDR3 protein. The sample lists 670,000 or so distinct CDR3 sequences, around 14% seen once, with around 0.76% in the top ten. This specimen was PBMCs, taken before TCRalphabeta/CD19-depleted stem cell transplant. All receptors come from a girl aged 2 to 10 with congenital amegakaryocytic thrombocytopenia, due to receive a stem cell transplant. CDR3s include the opening cysteine and the closing phenylalanine or tryptophan. The D gene is left open where the match is weak. Where a row states a size, it is once, few, many or the class of an expanded clone; other rows omit it.

J gene | clone size | V gene | D gene | CDR3 protein | CDR3 DNA
TRBJ2-2 | few | TRBV5-5 | NA | CASSLAPTGELFF | TGTGCCAGCAGCTTGGCGCCCACCGGGGAGCTGTTTTTT
TRBJ2-7 | few | TRBV6-5 | TRBD2 | CASSYGAGGPIYEQYF | TGTGCCAGCAGTTACGGTGCGGGAGGGCCCATCTACGAGCAGTACTTC
TRBJ2-7 | NA | TRBV5-1 | TRBD1 | CASSYRDRSGEQYF | TGCGCCAGCAGCTACCGGGACAGGTCGGGAGAGCAGTACTTC
TRBJ2-1 | NA | TRBV11-2 | NA | CASSFSYYSYNEQFF | TGTGCCAGCAGCTTTTCCTACTATAGCTACAATGAGCAGTTCTTC
TRBJ2-7 | many | TRBV10-3 | TRBD1 | CAISESPDRASYEQYF | TGTGCCATCAGTGAGTCTCCAGACAGGGCGTCCTACGAGCAGTACTTC
TRBJ2-7 | many | TRBV29-1 | NA | CSVESIAGPREQYF | TGCAGCGTCGAGTCGATTGCGGGACCAAGGGAGCAGTACTTC
TRBJ2-3 | NA | TRBV6-2/TRBV6-3 | TRBD2 | CASSPTGTSGPDTQYF | TGTGCCAGCAGTCCAACCGGGACTAGCGGTCCGGATACGCAGTATTTT
TRBJ2-3 | many | TRBV7-6 | NA | CASGGGDTQYF | TGTGCCAGCGGGGGAGGAGATACGCAGTATTTT
TRBJ2-5 | few | TRBV20-1 | NA | CSAPGETQYF | TGCAGTGCCCCCGGGGAGACCCAGTACTTC
TRBJ2-1 | NA | TRBV10-3 | TRBD2 | CAISEQLAGSNEQFF | TGTGCCATCAGTGAGCAACTAGCGGGGAGCAATGAGCAGTTCTTC
TRBJ2-7 | NA | TRBV7-9 | NA | CASSLGSTRILYEQYF | TGTGCCAGCAGCTTAGGGTCCACCAGAATTCTTTACGAGCAGTACTTC
TRBJ2-1 | many | TRBV4-1 | NA | CASSQEWFKSSYNEQFF | TGCGCCAGCAGCCAAGAATGGTTTAAGAGCTCCTACAATGAGCAGTTCTTC
TRBJ2-6 | NA | TRBV5-1 | NA | CASSLGDRTGANVLTF | TGCGCCAGCAGCTTGGGCGACCGAACTGGGGCCAACGTCCTGACTTTC
TRBJ2-1 | few | TRBV5-1 | NA | CASSLEGRSNEQFF | TGCGCCAGCAGCTTGGAGGGTCGGAGCAATGAGCAGTTCTTC
TRBJ1-6 | NA | TRBV11-2 | NA | CASTLILNSPLHF | TGTGCCAGCACCTTGATTTTAAATTCACCCCTCCACTTT
TRBJ2-7 | many | TRBV28 | NA | CASSSRGRNSYEQYF | TGTGCCAGCAGTTCGAGGGGGAGGAATTCCTACGAGCAGTACTTC
TRBJ1-5 | many | TRBV18 | TRBD1 | CASSPRTGGNQPQHF | TGTGCCAGCTCACCAAGAACAGGGGGCAATCAGCCCCAGCATTTT
TRBJ2-2 | many | TRBV5-1 | TRBD1 | CASSTSGTETGELFF | TGCGCCAGCAGCACCTCCGGGACAGAAACCGGGGAGCTGTTTTTT
TRBJ2-5 | NA | TRBV20-1 | NA | CSARPAQETQYF | TGCAGTGCTAGGCCAGCCCAAGAGACCCAGTACTTC
TRBJ2-1 | NA | TRBV14 | TRBD2 | CASSPRGASGREMNNEQFF | TGTGCCAGCAGCCCCCGCGGGGCTAGCGGGAGGGAAATGAACAATGAGCAGTTCTTC
TRBJ2-7 | few | TRBV4-3 | NA | CASSQAIGRADNEQYF | TGTGCCAGCAGCCAAGCCATCGGGAGAGCGGATAACGAGCAGTACTTC